The next 21 T cell receptor beta chains were all read from a single sample in a study of response to subunit inactivated influenza vaccine. TCRdb re-called the RT-PCR reads with MiXCR, one entry per CDR3 protein. The table lists 450,000 to 700,000 distinct CDR3 sequences, 12% to 15% of them singletons. The specimen comprised PBMCs from blood, sampled about 11 days after vaccination. The receptors shown here come from a man aged 50 or older who received an inactivated influenza vaccine.

This clonotype was detected a few times. The chain has TRBV24-1 and TRBJ2-1, with TRBD2 identical over 7 bases. Trimming took 7 bases from V and 2 from J; bases not matched to a gene: 7. The germline gives CDR1 KGHDR, CDR2 SFDVKD. This CDR3 is built from 15 residues. DNA for the CDR3: TGTGCCACCAGGGGGGGGAGCGGAGCCTACAATGAGCAGTTCTTC. Protein product: CATRGGSGAYNEQFF.

This clonotype was picked up a small number of times. The chain is built from TRBV7-3 and TRBJ2-5; TRBD2 aligns across 7 bases. Germline lookup yields CDR1 SGHTA and CDR2 FQGTGA. This CDR3 is 13 amino acids long. With V trimmed by 5 bases and J by 5 bases, 5 bases remained unmatched. DNA of the CDR3: TGTGCCAGCAGCCCCTCACTAGCGGAGACCCAGTACTTC. This sequence encodes CASSPSLAETQYF.

This clonotype was observed many times. This chain connects TRBV12-3 or TRBV12-4 to TRBJ1-2, with a possible D match to TRBD1 (6 bases). This CDR3 has 13 amino acids. With 7 bases removed from V and 7 bases from J, the gap between germline ends came to 16 bases. The CDR3 protein is CASNQQGWGGYTF. As DNA, the CDR3 is TGTGCCAGCAATCAACAGGGTTGGGGTGGCTACACCTTC.

At least ten counts were recorded for this clonotype. The genes are TRBV4-3 and TRBJ2-2; 9 bases map to TRBD1. The CDR3 spans 17 residues. Germline V gives CDR1 LGHNA, CDR2 YSLEER. Losses at the gene ends were 0 bases for V and 7 bases for J; bases not matched to a gene: 9. CDR3 loop: CASSQDWDRDQYGELFF. The CDR3 nucleotides are TGCGCCAGCAGCCAAGACTGGGACAGGGATCAATACGGGGAGCTGTTTTTT.

This clonotype was detected a few times. The gene calls are TRBV2 and TRBJ1-2, with 8 bases lining up with TRBD1. There are 12 residues in the CDR3. V lost 5 bases, J lost 6 bases, and 2 bases stayed unmatched. Germline values: CDR1 SNHLY, CDR2 FYNNEI. Here the CDR3 reads CASSPGGHGYTF. The CDR3 region has the DNA TGTGCCAGCAGTCCAGGGGGCCATGGCTACACCTTC. The full variable domain, with the rest looked up from reference TRBV2 and TRBJ1-2, is EPEVTQTPSHQVTQMGQEVILRCVPISNHLYFYWYRQILGQKVEFLVSFYNNEISEKSEIFDDQFSVERPDGSNFTLKIRSTKLEDSAMYFCASSPGGHGYTFGSGTRLTVV.

This clonotype came up a few times. The rearrangement joins TRBV4-3 to TRBJ2-1; D possibly uses TRBD1 or TRBD2 (5 bases each). This CDR3 is built from 14 residues. V dropped 1 base and J dropped 9 bases, with 13 bases sitting between them. Germline CDR1 and CDR2: LGHNA and YSLEER. The CDR3 here is CASSQVLGVGEQFF. CDR3 DNA sequence: TGCGCCAGCAGCCAAGTACTAGGGGTTGGTGAGCAGTTCTTC.

This chain uses TRBV18 with TRBJ2-7; 9 positions match TRBD1. The CDR3 runs to 15 residues. Looked up from germline, CDR1 is KGHSH and CDR2 is LQKENI. The ends lost 2 bases at V and 4 bases at J; junction bases unmatched: 6. The CDR3 sequence: CASSPNRGPAYEQYF. The CDR3 bases are TGTGCCAGCTCACCAAACAGGGGGCCGGCGTACGAGCAGTACTTC.

This clonotype was observed at least ten times. This chain connects TRBV20-1 to TRBJ2-7; perhaps D is TRBD1 or TRBD2 (5 bases each). V lost 5 bases, J lost 0 bases, and 17 bases lay in between. The CDR3 spans 15 residues. Per the germline V gene, CDR1 is DFQATT and CDR2 is SNEGSKA (reference sequence). For the CDR3, the DNA is TGCAGTGCTCAACCGGGACGGACGAACTCCTACGAGCAGTACTTC. Translation gives CSAQPGRTNSYEQYF.

In its sample, this clonotype was seen many times. This chain's CDR3 is CAISAPGQVGANVLTF. The CDR3 DNA follows: TGTGCCATCAGTGCCCCGGGCCAGGTGGGGGCCAACGTCCTGACTTTC. This chain uses TRBV10-3 with TRBJ2-6, with D uncertain. Trimming removed 4 bases at V and 4 bases at J, with 14 bases between. The V gene's germline CDR1 is ENHRY and CDR2 SYGVKD. The CDR3 is 16 amino acids.

The V call is TRBV13, the J call TRBJ2-5; the D gene is possibly TRBD2 (5 bases). The V gene's germline CDR1 is PRHDT and CDR2 FYEKMQ (reference sequence). Trimming took off 4 bases at V and 4 bases at J, with 19 bases between the two ends. This CDR3 comprises 16 residues. CDR3 loop: CASSSVEAGHGETQYF. The CDR3 DNA follows: TGTGCCAGCAGCTCCGTCGAGGCGGGCCATGGAGAGACCCAGTACTTC.

Many counts were recorded for this clonotype. V is TRBV4-1 and J is TRBJ2-7; D is undetermined. V gave up 1 base and J gave up 3 bases, with 7 bases separating them. The CDR3 is made up of 13 amino acids. The germline V gene has CDR1 MGHRA and CDR2 YSYEKL. DNA of the CDR3: TGCGCCAGCAGCCAAGTCCTCAACTACGAGCAGTACTTC. It codes for CASSQVLNYEQYF.

This clonotype was seen only a few times. The chain joins TRBV2 to TRBJ1-2; tentatively, D is TRBD1 (6 bases). Germline values: CDR1 SNHLY, CDR2 FYNNEI. The V end lost 5 bases, the J end lost 6 bases, and 16 bases lay between the germline ends. There are 14 residues in the CDR3. CDR3 in DNA: TGTGCCAGCAGTCCAACCCCTACAGGGAATGGCTACACCTTC. Its translation: CASSPTPTGNGYTF.

This clonotype showed up just a few times. The V gene is TRBV20-1, the J gene TRBJ2-7, with 9 bases aligning to TRBD1. Germline V gene sequence: CDR1 DFQATT, CDR2 SNEGSKA (reference sequence). Unmatched junction bases numbered 3, after V lost 1 base and J lost 2 bases. This CDR3 has 14 amino acids. DNA of the CDR3: TGCAGTGCTAGAGTGGACAGGGGTACCTACGAGCAGTACTTC. Its translation: CSARVDRGTYEQYF.

In its sample, this clonotype was seen a few times. The V call is TRBV20-1, the J call TRBJ1-2; D is uncertain. The CDR3 is 12 residues long. Between the trimmed V and J ends, which lost 2 bases and 4 bases, there was a span of 8 bases. Germline-derived CDR1 and CDR2 are DFQATT and SNEGSKA (reference sequence). CDR3 bases: TGCAGTGCTAGAATCGGGAGCTATGGCTACACCTTC. Translation gives CSARIGSYGYTF.

The chain couples TRBV2 to TRBJ1-2, with 8 bases identical to TRBD1. Germline V CDR1 and CDR2: SNHLY, FYNNEI. The CDR3 covers 15 residues. V dropped 6 bases and J dropped 0; count of bases not matched to a gene: 6. CDR3 nucleotides: TGTGCCAGCAGCACGGACAGGGTGGCTAACTATGGCTACACCTTC. It is translated as CASSTDRVANYGYTF.

The table lists this clonotype with many counts. The chain has TRBV12-3 or TRBV12-4 and TRBJ2-3, with D hard to call. This CDR3 is 13 amino acids long. Trimming left V 7 bases short and J 0 bases short, with 8 bases between. CDR3 sequence (DNA): TGTGCCAGCACCCGTCAAAGCACAGATACGCAGTATTTT. The encoded protein is CASTRQSTDTQYF.

At least ten counts were recorded for this clonotype. V usage is TRBV4-1 and J usage is TRBJ2-1, with a weak D call TRBD2 (5 bases). Germline V lookup: CDR1 MGHRA, CDR2 YSYEKL. Trimming cost V 1 base and J 2 bases, with 9 bases left between them. The CDR3 runs 15 residues. CDR3 DNA sequence: TGCGCCAGCAGCCAAGCGCTAGCCGCCTACAATGAGCAGTTCTTC. Its translation: CASSQALAAYNEQFF.

The chain is built from TRBV19 and TRBJ2-1; D possibly corresponds to TRBD2 (6 bases). The CDR3 has 16 amino acids. The V end lost 5 bases, the J end lost 2 bases, and 16 bases lay between the germline ends. CDR1 is LNHDA, CDR2 SQIVND, per germline (reference sequence). The CDR3 protein is CASSPGAGGTYNEQFF. The DNA of the CDR3 is TGTGCCAGTAGTCCCGGTGCAGGCGGGACCTACAATGAGCAGTTCTTC.

This clonotype has just a few counts. This sequence joins TRBV10-3 and TRBJ2-1; TRBD1 matches 8 bases. This CDR3 is 17 amino acids long. The germline V gene encodes CDR1 ENHRY and CDR2 SYGVKD. V gave up 6 bases and J gave up 9 bases; unmatched junction bases: 19. The CDR3, as DNA: TGTGCCATCAGACCCGGACAGGGTACGGGAGAGGGGCTTGAGCAGTTCTTC. It is translated as CAIRPGQGTGEGLEQFF.

This clonotype was observed a handful of times. V gene TRBV5-1 combines with J gene TRBJ1-2; D not resolved. The ends were cut back, 0 bases at V and 4 bases at J, with 10 bases in the middle. Germline CDR1 reads SGHRS; CDR2 reads YFSETQ. The CDR3 has 14 amino acids. The DNA for the CDR3 is TGCGCCAGCAGCTTGGCCGGGTCGACCTATGGCTACACCTTC. This sequence encodes CASSLAGSTYGYTF.

This clonotype came up a few times. The V and J genes are TRBV7-8 and TRBJ2-4; the match to TRBD2 covers 7 bases. In germline, CDR1 is SGHVS, CDR2 FQNEAQ. The junction had 9 bases not matched to a gene; V was cut back by 0 bases and J by 4 bases. The CDR3 covers 17 residues. The CDR3 loop is CASSLARENRGKNIQYF. In DNA form, the CDR3 reads TGTGCCAGCAGCTTAGCGCGGGAGAACCGGGGAAAAAACATTCAGTACTTC.